The clone carrying this TCR beta chain was counted at least ten times. The sample is drawn from a study of CD8+CD57+ T cells in acquired aplastic anemia. The J segment lost 3 bases and the V segment lost 5 bases, leaving 1 base of the junction unmatched. Looked up from germline, CDR1 is MDHEN and CDR2 is SYDVKM. This CDR3 is built from 12 residues. CDR3 and TCR beta VDJ profiling relied on a genomic DNA template. TCRdb reanalysed the reads using MiXCR and keeps one entry per CDR3 protein. The table shows about 130,000 distinct CDR3 sequences, with less than 45% occurring only once. J is TRBJ2-7 and V is TRBV28; TRBD2 aligns across 7 bases. This TCR derives from a human donor in good health, serving as a control. Sequencing was performed on sorted CD4+, CD8+, or CD8+CD57+ T cells (not recorded which) from PBMCs. The CDR3, as DNA: TGTGCCAGCAGTGGCGGGGGCTACGAGCAGTACTTC. It codes for CASSGGGYEQYF.